This is a list of T cell receptor beta chains from one sample in a study of blood T cell repertoires in COVID-19. Some clones are missing from TCRdb's copy, which holds only in-frame ones; the method was immunoSEQ multiplex PCR. This table holds about 84,000 clones, around four fifths found once. Sequencing was carried out using peripheral blood. These receptors originate from a man at least 80 years old with active or convalescent COVID-19. CDR3s include the opening cysteine and the closing phenylalanine or tryptophan. A D gene is named only where the DNA matches it firmly. Clone size appears in some rows only: once, few, many, or a class for an expanded clone.

d_call	v_call	clone_size	j_call	cdr3_aa	cdr3_nt
TRBD2	TRBV4-3	-	TRBJ2-5	CASSQDLTSGRADQETQYF	TGCGCCAGCAGCCAAGATCTGACTAGCGGGAGGGCGGATCAAGAGACCCAGTACTTC
-	TRBV9	-	TRBJ1-3	CASSVGRGSSGNTIYF	TGTGCCAGCAGCGTAGGTAGGGGGAGCTCTGGAAACACCATATATTTT
-	TRBV30	-	TRBJ2-5	CAWRAVWETQYF	TGTGCCTGGAGGGCGGTTTGGGAGACCCAGTACTTC
TRBD2	TRBV5-1	-	TRBJ2-5	CASSPQVAGGPSGGTQYF	TGCGCCAGCAGCCCCCAGGTAGCGGGAGGGCCGAGTGGTGGGACCCAGTACTTC
TRBD1	TRBV2	-	TRBJ1-5	CASSPMTGVNQPQHF	TGTGCCAGCAGTCCCATGACAGGGGTCAATCAGCCCCAGCATTTT
TRBD1	TRBV29-1	-	TRBJ2-7	CSVVGTAFYEQYF	TGCAGCGTTGTGGGGACAGCCTTCTACGAGCAGTACTTC
-	TRBV24-1	-	TRBJ2-7	CATRRTASYEQYF	TGTGCCACCAGGAGGACAGCCTCCTACGAGCAGTACTTC
-	TRBV2	few	TRBJ1-6	CASKEGLSSYNSPLHF	TGTGCCAGCAAGGAGGGGTTGAGCTCCTATAATTCACCCCTCCACTTT
TRBD2	TRBV18	-	TRBJ2-5	CASSFQASGEETQYF	TGTGCCAGCTCTTTCCAGGCTAGCGGGGAAGAGACCCAGTACTTC
-	TRBV5-1	few	TRBJ1-3	CASSEGGSGNTIYF	TGCGCCAGCAGCGAAGGGGGTAGTGGAAACACCATATATTTT
-	TRBV4-2	-	TRBJ1-5	CASSRTASNQPQHF	TGTGCCAGCAGCCGGACAGCTAGCAATCAGCCCCAGCATTTT
-	TRBV7-9	-	TRBJ2-1	CASSLGLREYNEQFF	TGTGCCAGCAGCTTAGGCCTCCGGGAGTACAATGAGCAGTTCTTC
TRBD1	TRBV5-4	-	TRBJ1-2	CASSSEGQGIGYTF	TGTGCCAGCAGCTCGGAAGGACAGGGTATCGGCTACACCTTC
TRBD1	TRBV19	few	TRBJ2-7	CASSKKTTGNEQYF	TGTGCCAGTAGTAAAAAAACGACAGGGAACGAGCAGTACTTC
TRBD1	TRBV5-4	-	TRBJ1-2	CASSLELFGTANYGYTF	TGTGCCAGCAGCTTGGAGCTTTTCGGGACAGCTAACTATGGCTACACCTTC
TRBD2	TRBV5-4	-	TRBJ2-3	CASSSGTSGLTDTQYF	TGTGCCAGCAGCTCGGGGACTAGCGGGCTTACAGATACGCAGTATTTT
-	TRBV19	-	TRBJ1-4	CASSSGQIEKLFF	TGTGCCAGTAGTTCCGGACAGATTGAAAAACTGTTTTTT
-	TRBV5-1	-	TRBJ2-3	CASRPGVRTGTQYF	TGCGCCAGCCGCCCGGGGGTTCGCACGGGTACGCAGTATTTT
-	TRBV7-9	-	TRBJ2-5	CASSPKYTGLQETQYF	TGTGCCAGCAGCCCTAAATATACAGGATTGCAAGAGACCCAGTACTTC
TRBD2	TRBV19	-	TRBJ2-7	CASSIGTSGSYEQYF	TGTGCCAGTAGTATAGGGACTAGCGGGTCCTACGAGCAGTACTTC
-	TRBV19	few	TRBJ2-1	CATKRTGFNEQFF	TGTGCCACTAAACGCACAGGGTTCAATGAGCAGTTCTTC
TRBD1	TRBV10-3	-	TRBJ1-1	CAISELAGGNTEAFF	TGTGCCATCAGTGAGTTAGCAGGGGGCAACACTGAAGCTTTCTTT
-	TRBV20-1	-	TRBJ1-2	CSASYAYGYTF	TGCAGTGCTAGCTACGCGTATGGCTACACCTTC
-	TRBV28	-	TRBJ2-7	CASSLDASLNEQYF	TGTGCCAGCAGTTTGGATGCTAGCCTTAACGAGCAGTACTTC
-	TRBV28	-	TRBJ1-5	CASGGEVSQPQHF	TGTGCCAGCGGGGGGGAGGTTAGTCAGCCCCAGCATTTT
-	TRBV7-7	once	TRBJ2-2	CASSLRLVQNTGELFF	TGTGCTAGCAGTTTGAGACTAGTCCAGAACACCGGGGAGCTGTTTTTT
-	TRBV5-8	-	TRBJ1-6	CASSLGQTRSSPLHF	TGTGCCAGCAGCTTGGGTCAGACCCGGAGCTCACCCCTCCACTTT
TRBD2	TRBV5-1	-	TRBJ2-7	CASSLPSGGKAYEQYF	TGCGCCAGCAGCTTGCCGAGCGGGGGGAAAGCCTACGAGCAGTACTTC
-	TRBV28	-	TRBJ1-4	CASSSGATNEKLFF	TGTGCCAGCAGTTCCGGAGCAACTAATGAAAAACTGTTTTTT
-	TRBV6-6	-	TRBJ2-5	CAARDTLYQETQYF	TGTGCCGCCCGGGACACCTTATACCAAGAGACCCAGTACTTC
-	TRBV7-8	-	TRBJ1-1	CASSKDRTEAFF	TGTGCCAGCAGTAAAGACAGGACAGAAGCTTTCTTT
-	TRBV28	-	TRBJ1-2	CASSFGRNYGYTF	TGTGCCAGCAGTTTTGGGAGAAACTATGGCTACACCTTC
-	TRBV21-1	-	TRBJ2-7	CASSKLGTSAGEQYF	TGTGCCAGCAGCAAGTTAGGGACTAGCGCCGGCGAGCAGTACTTC
TRBD2	TRBV5-1	-	TRBJ2-2	CASSTGGGLTGELFF	TGCGCCAGCAGCACGGGCGGGGGTCTCACCGGGGAGCTGTTTTTT
-	TRBV4-3	-	TRBJ2-1	CASSQGGTYNEQFF	TGCGCCAGCAGCCAAGGGGGCACATACAATGAGCAGTTCTTC
-	TRBV4-1	-	TRBJ1-2	CASSQEEQGAGYTF	TGCGCCAGCAGCCAAGAGGAACAGGGCGCTGGCTACACCTTC
-	TRBV12-3/TRBV12-4	-	TRBJ1-3	CASSPNSGNTIYF	TGTGCCAGCAGTCCTAACTCTGGAAACACCATATATTTT
TRBD1	TRBV7-9	-	TRBJ1-2	CASSSADRSYGYTF	TGTGCCAGCAGCTCAGCGGACAGGTCCTATGGCTACACCTTC
-	TRBV15	-	TRBJ2-7	CATSRDTAGTYEQYF	TGTGCCACCAGCAGAGATACGGCGGGGACCTACGAGCAGTACTTC
-	TRBV29-1	-	TRBJ2-7	CSAARDEQYF	TGCAGCGCAGCCAGGGACGAGCAGTACTTC
-	TRBV18	-	TRBJ1-1	CASLGQLEAFF	TGTGCCAGCCTCGGACAGCTTGAAGCTTTCTTT
TRBD2	TRBV30	-	TRBJ2-7	CAWSSLASGYEQYF	TGTGCCTGGAGTTCCCTGGCTAGCGGCTACGAGCAGTACTTC
TRBD1	TRBV6-5	-	TRBJ1-1	CASSLNGQGDTEAFF	TGTGCCAGCAGTTTAAACGGACAGGGGGACACTGAAGCTTTCTTT
-	TRBV19	-	TRBJ2-1	CASSIVRGDEQFF	TGTGCCAGTAGTATAGTTAGGGGCGATGAGCAGTTCTTC
TRBD1	TRBV15	-	TRBJ2-3	CATSRTPTGGVRDTQYF	TGTGCCACCAGCAGAACACCGACAGGGGGGGTCAGGGATACGCAGTATTTT
TRBD2	TRBV5-4	-	TRBJ2-1	CASSLALAGPSYNEQFF	TGTGCCAGCAGCTTGGCACTAGCGGGACCCTCCTACAATGAGCAGTTCTTC
TRBD1	TRBV5-1	once	TRBJ1-1	CASSLQGYTEAFF	TGCGCCAGCAGCTTACAGGGGTACACTGAAGCTTTCTTT
-	TRBV9	-	TRBJ1-1	CASSARGVGTEAFF	TGTGCCAGCAGCGCGCGGGGTGTGGGCACTGAAGCTTTCTTT
TRBD1	TRBV19	-	TRBJ2-7	CASSIRPGTGSYEQYF	TGTGCCAGTAGTATCCGCCCCGGGACAGGGTCCTACGAGCAGTACTTC
TRBD1	TRBV11-2	-	TRBJ2-5	CASSADRGRETQYF	TGTGCCAGCAGCGCGGACAGGGGACGGGAGACCCAGTACTTC
TRBD1	TRBV19	-	TRBJ2-1	CASSTGTGEGNEQFF	TGTGCCAGTAGTACCGGGACAGGGGAGGGGAATGAGCAGTTCTTC
TRBD2	TRBV7-9	-	TRBJ2-2	CATGEGGNTGELFF	TGTGCCACTGGGGAGGGCGGTAACACCGGGGAGCTGTTTTTT
-	TRBV6-5	-	TRBJ1-3	CASSPRQVSMDTIYF	TGTGCCAGCAGCCCACGACAGGTCTCCATGGACACCATATATTTT
TRBD2	TRBV27	-	TRBJ2-5	CASSSYSGKGETQYF	TGTGCCAGCAGTTCCTATAGCGGGAAGGGGGAGACCCAGTACTTC
-	TRBV28	once	TRBJ2-2	CASSLGHHTGELFF	TGTGCCAGCAGCCTCGGACACCACACCGGGGAGCTGTTTTTT
-	TRBV28	-	TRBJ1-2	CASSLTTATNYGYTF	TGTGCCAGCAGTTTGACGACAGCAACTAACTATGGCTACACCTTC
-	TRBV3-1/TRBV3-2	few	TRBJ2-1	CASSQAGAVGLAVPRYNEQFF	TGTGCCAGCAGCCAGGCAGGGGCAGTGGGTTTAGCTGTCCCCCGGTACAATGAGCAGTTCTTC